This T cell receptor (beta chain) was sequenced for a study of control samples from healthy donors and cancer patients. Germline values: CDR1 MNHEY, CDR2 SVGAGI. The V end was cut by 9 bases, the J end by 6 bases, with 14 bases between. CDR3 length equals 12 residues. TCRdb's copy holds only in-frame clones and misses some; the assay was immunoSEQ multiplex PCR. The table lists approximately 190,000 clones, roughly nine tenths of them singletons. The chain couples TRBV6-5 to TRBJ1-1; D is possibly TRBD1 (5 bases). The TCR was taken from a man in his thirties or forties in good health. Sequencing was done on a sample of blood. The CDR3 DNA follows: TGTGCCAGTGCAGCCTGGGGGGCTGAAGCTTTCTTT. It is translated as CASAAWGAEAFF.